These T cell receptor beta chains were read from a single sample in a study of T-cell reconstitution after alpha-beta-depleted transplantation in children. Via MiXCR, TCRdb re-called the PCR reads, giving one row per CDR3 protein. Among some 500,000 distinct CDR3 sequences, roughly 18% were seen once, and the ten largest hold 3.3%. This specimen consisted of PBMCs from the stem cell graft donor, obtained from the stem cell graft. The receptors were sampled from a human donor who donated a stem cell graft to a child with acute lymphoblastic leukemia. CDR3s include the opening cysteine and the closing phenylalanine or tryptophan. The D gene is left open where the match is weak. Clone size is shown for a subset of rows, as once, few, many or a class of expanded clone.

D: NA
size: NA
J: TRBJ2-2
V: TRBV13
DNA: TGTGCCAGCAGCCCAATTTTCCGACTAGTTCTGTGTCCCACCGGGGAGCTGTTTTTT
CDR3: CASSPIFRLVLCPTGELFF

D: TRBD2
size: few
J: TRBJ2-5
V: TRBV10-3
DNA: TGTGCCATCGGGTCTAGCGGGAGTATGGGAGAGACCCAGTACTTC
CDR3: CAIGSSGSMGETQYF

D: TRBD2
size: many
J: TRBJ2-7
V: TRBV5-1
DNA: TGCGCCAGCAGCACAGGGACTAGCGGTCTCTACGAGCAGTACTTC
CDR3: CASSTGTSGLYEQYF

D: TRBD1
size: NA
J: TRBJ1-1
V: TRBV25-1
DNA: TGTGCCAGCAGTGTAACAACCGGGACAGAAGAAGCTTTCTTT
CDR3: CASSVTTGTEEAFF

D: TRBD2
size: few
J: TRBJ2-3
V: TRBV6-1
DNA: TGTGCCAGCATCTCTGGACTAGCGGGAGGCAAAATGGATACGCAGTATTTT
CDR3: CASISGLAGGKMDTQYF

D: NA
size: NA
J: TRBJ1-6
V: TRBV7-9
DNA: TGTGCCAGCAGGAGAGGGGCAGATAATTCACCCCTCCACTTT
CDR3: CASRRGADNSPLHF

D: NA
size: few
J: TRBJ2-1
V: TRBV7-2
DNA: TGTGCCAGCAGCACCGCAGGGATTAATGAGCAGTTCTTC
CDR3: CASSTAGINEQFF

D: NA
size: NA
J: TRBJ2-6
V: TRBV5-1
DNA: TGCGCCAGCCACGGCTCTGGGGCCAACGTCCTGACTTTC
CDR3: CASHGSGANVLTF

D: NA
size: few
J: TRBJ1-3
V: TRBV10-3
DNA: TGTGCCATCAGTGAGAGGACCTCTGGAAACACCATATATTTT
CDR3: CAISERTSGNTIYF

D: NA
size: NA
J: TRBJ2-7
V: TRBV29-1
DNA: TGCAGCGTCCGGAGAGGTAGCTCCTACGAGCAGTACTTC
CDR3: CSVRRGSSYEQYF

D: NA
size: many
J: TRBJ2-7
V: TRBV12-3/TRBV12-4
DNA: TGTGCCAGCAGTTCCAGGTTAGAGCAGTACTTC
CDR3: CASSSRLEQYF

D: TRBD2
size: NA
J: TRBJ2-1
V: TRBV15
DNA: TGTGCCACCAGCAGGACAATGGGACTAGCGGGAGGGCCCAACTACAATGAGCAGTTCTTC
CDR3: CATSRTMGLAGGPNYNEQFF

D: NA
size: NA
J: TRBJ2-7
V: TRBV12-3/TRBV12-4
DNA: TGTGCCAGCAGTCCCGCCCGCCTGAGGCTGAGGGCTGGACCCTACGAGCAGTACTTC
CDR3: CASSPARLRLRAGPYEQYF

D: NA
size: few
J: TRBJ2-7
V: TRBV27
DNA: TGTGCCAGCAGTTTACACGGGCGGCACTACGAGCAGTACTTC
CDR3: CASSLHGRHYEQYF

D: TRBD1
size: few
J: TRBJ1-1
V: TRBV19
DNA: TGTGCCAGTAGTCCGATGGACAGGGGCGGAACTGAAGCTTTCTTT
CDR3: CASSPMDRGGTEAFF

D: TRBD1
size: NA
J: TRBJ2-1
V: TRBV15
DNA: TGTGCCACCAGCAGAGCACAGGGGGTCAATGAGCAGTTCTTC
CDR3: CATSRAQGVNEQFF

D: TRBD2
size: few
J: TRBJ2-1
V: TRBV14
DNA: TGTGCCAGCAGCCAAGATAAAGGACTAGCGGCGTACAATGAGCAGTTCTTC
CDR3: CASSQDKGLAAYNEQFF

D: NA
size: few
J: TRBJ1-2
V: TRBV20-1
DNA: TGCAGTGCTAGGGAAGCCTCTTATGGCTACACCTTC
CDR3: CSAREASYGYTF

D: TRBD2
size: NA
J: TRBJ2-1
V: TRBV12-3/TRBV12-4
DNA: TGTGCCAGCACGGGGACTACCCCATACAATGAGCAGTTCTTC
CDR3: CASTGTTPYNEQFF

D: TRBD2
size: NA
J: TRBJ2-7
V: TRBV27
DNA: TGTGCCAGCAGCCAAACGTCGGGGACTAGAGCCTACGAGCAGTACTTC
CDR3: CASSQTSGTRAYEQYF

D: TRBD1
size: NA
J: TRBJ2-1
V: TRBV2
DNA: TGTGCCAGCAGTGAATCCAGGACAGGTCACAATGAGCAGTTCTTC
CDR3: CASSESRTGHNEQFF

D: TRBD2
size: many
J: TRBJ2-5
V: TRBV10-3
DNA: TGTGCCACCCGAACTAGCGGGAGTACCGAGACCCAGTACTTC
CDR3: CATRTSGSTETQYF

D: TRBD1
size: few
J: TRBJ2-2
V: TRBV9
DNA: TGTGCCAGCAGCGCTGGGACAGTTAACACCGGGGAGCTGTTTTTT
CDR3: CASSAGTVNTGELFF

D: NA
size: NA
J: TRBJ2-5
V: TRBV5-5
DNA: TGTGCCAGCAGGACCCCGGGAACCCTCCCCCCAGAGACCCAGTACTTC
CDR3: CASRTPGTLPPETQYF

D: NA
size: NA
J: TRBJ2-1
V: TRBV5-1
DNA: TGCGCCAGCAGCTTGGCCCTCATGGACAGAGCCGCCTACAATGAGCAGTTCTTC
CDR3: CASSLALMDRAAYNEQFF